The present entry profiles one TCR beta chain with its context. These data belong to a study of OX40 agonist ivuxolimab in advanced cancers. Germline V CDR1 and CDR2: SGHAT, FQNNGV. The trim removed 1 base at V and 5 bases at J, leaving 12 bases unmatched. The CDR3 spans 19 residues. Assay: immunoSEQ multiplex PCR; the TCRdb copy retains only in-frame clones and omits some. The sample contains over 85,000 clones, more than 85% of which appear only once. This chain links TRBV11-2 with TRBJ2-1, with 12 bases fitting TRBD2. The sequences come from CD4+ or CD8+ T cells sorted from blood, collected in a trial of the OX40 agonist ivuxolimab. This clonotype was obtained from an adult with an advanced solid tumor such as melanoma, head and neck, liver or kidney cancer. The CDR3 DNA reads TGTGCCAGCAGCTTAGGGTGGGCGGCTAGCGGGAGGGCCCACAATGAGCAGTTCTTC. Amino acid sequence: CASSLGWAASGRAHNEQFF.